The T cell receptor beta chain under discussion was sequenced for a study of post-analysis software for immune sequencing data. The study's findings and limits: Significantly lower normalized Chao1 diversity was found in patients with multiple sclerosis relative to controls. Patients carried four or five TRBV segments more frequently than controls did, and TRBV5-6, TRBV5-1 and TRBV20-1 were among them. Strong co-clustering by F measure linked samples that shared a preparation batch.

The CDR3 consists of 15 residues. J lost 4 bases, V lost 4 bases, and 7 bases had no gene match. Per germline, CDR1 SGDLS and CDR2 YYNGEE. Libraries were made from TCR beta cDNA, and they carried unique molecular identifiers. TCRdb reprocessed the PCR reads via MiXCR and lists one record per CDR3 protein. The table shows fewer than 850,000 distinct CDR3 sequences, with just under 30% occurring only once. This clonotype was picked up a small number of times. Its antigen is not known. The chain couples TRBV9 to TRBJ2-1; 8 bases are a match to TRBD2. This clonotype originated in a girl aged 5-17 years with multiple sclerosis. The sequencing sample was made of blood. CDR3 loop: CASSPRASGYNEQFF. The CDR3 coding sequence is TGTGCCAGCAGCCCTCGCGCTAGCGGGTACAATGAGCAGTTCTTC.